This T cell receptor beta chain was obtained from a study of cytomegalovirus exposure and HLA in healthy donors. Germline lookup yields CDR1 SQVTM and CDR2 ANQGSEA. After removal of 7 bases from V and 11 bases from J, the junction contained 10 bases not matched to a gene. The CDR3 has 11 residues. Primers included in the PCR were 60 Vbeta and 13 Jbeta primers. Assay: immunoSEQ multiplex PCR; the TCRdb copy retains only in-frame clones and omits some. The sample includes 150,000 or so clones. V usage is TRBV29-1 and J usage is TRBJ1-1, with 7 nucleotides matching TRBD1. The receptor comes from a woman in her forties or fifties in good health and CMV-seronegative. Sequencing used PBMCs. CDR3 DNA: TGCAGCGGGGGGACAGAGAGGGTGGCTTTCTTT. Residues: CSGGTERVAFF.